This TCR beta chain comes out of a study of T cell responses to AZD1222 COVID-19 vaccine. Sequenced by immunoSEQ multiplex PCR; TCRdb stores in-frame clones only, minus some. Of approximately 80,000 clones in the sample, around 87% are singletons; the top ten hold about a quarter. The CDR3 runs to 18 residues. Germline values: CDR1 SGHRS, CDR2 YFSETQ. V lost 1 base, J lost 2 bases, and 11 bases stayed unmatched. The sample in question was peripheral blood, obtained on day 0 of AZD1222 vaccination. The TCR originated in an adult in good health. The gene calls are TRBV5-1 and TRBJ2-1; TRBD1 matches 8 bases. Here the CDR3 reads CASSLSVAGGLTYNEQFF. The CDR3 nucleotides read TGCGCCAGCAGCTTGTCAGTGGCAGGGGGCCTAACCTACAATGAGCAGTTCTTC.